The subject of this entry is one T cell receptor (beta chain). Its antigen is not identified. This record belongs to a study of T-cell memory formation after mild COVID-19. Study results and limitations: Clones shrinking between day 15 and 85 showed a balanced CD4/CD8 split, and those that grew later tilted toward CD4+.

The length of the CDR3 is 16 residues. The V and J ends lost 5 bases and 8 bases, in that order; junction bases with no gene match: 10. TCRdb itself ran the 5' RACE reads through MiXCR, one entry per CDR3 protein. The sample has tens of thousands of distinct CDR3 sequences, 16% seen once. V and J are TRBV12-3 or TRBV12-4 and TRBJ2-1, with TRBD1 identical over 12 bases. Sequencing was done on a sample of PBMCs or a T cell subset sorted from them (not recorded which). This sequence was found in an adult woman who had mild COVID-19 (a few samples of this study predate the infection). Cell type and time point are not known. CDR3 coding DNA: TGTGCCAGCAGTCCCCCGGGACAGGGGGCTGGAGATGAGCAGTTCTTC. It specifies CASSPPGQGAGDEQFF.